One and the same sample provided the 17 T cell receptor beta chains below, sequenced in a study of blood T cell repertoires in COVID-19 (dated by TCRdb to about 2020). Receptors were amplified or captured by the immunoSEQ multiplex PCR assay. Not all clones reach the TCRdb copy of this immuneACCESS table, which keeps in-frame sequences only. Checked studies attribute under half of the gap to unresolved V genes and leave the rest unexplained. The sample records approximately 290,000 clones, 65% to 85% of which are singletons. The leading ten clones occupy 15% to 19% of the sample. What was sequenced was peripheral blood. Receptors originate from a person between 65 and 79 years old with COVID-19, enrolled during active disease.

V and J are TRBV29-1 and TRBJ1-1; 9 nucleotides line up with TRBD1. This CDR3 comprises 15 residues. Trimming at V came to 4 bases and at J to 1 base, leaving 7 bases not matched to a gene. Germline loops: CDR1 SQVTM, CDR2 ANQGSEA. The CDR3 protein is CSVGGTGSGNTEAFF. In nucleotides, the CDR3 is TGCAGCGTTGGGGGGACAGGGAGCGGGAACACTGAAGCTTTCTTT. The variable domain in full, with the rest retrieved from reference TRBV29-1 and TRBJ1-1, is SAVISQKPSRDICQRGTSLTIQCQVDSQVTMMFWYRQQPGQSLTLIATANQGSEATYESGFVIDKFPISRPNLTFSTLTVSNMSPEDSSIYLCSVGGTGSGNTEAFFGQGTRLTVV.

The chain is built from TRBV30 and TRBJ2-7; the match to TRBD1 covers 7 bases. The germline V gene encodes CDR1 GTSNPN and CDR2 SVGIG (reference sequence). The CDR3 is 14 residues long. V shed 3 bases, J shed 4 bases, and the junction held 9 bases outside the gene matches. The DNA for the CDR3 is TGTGCCTGGAGGCACCGGGACAGCCGATACGAGCAGTACTTC. It is translated as CAWRHRDSRYEQYF.

The chain combines TRBV5-1 with TRBJ2-5; tentative D call: TRBD2 (6 bases). CDR1 and CDR2 (germline): SGHRS, YFSETQ. The CDR3 extends over 13 amino acids. V lost 4 bases to trimming and J lost 6 bases, with 13 bases between them. CDR3 sequence reads: CASSRLEGKTQYF. The CDR3 coding sequence is TGCGCCAGCAGCCGACTGGAGGGGAAGACCCAGTACTTC.

The rearrangement joins TRBV18 to TRBJ2-5, with D perhaps matching TRBD2 (5 bases). The CDR3 contains 16 residues. The germline V and J ends were trimmed by 4 bases and 5 bases, with 20 bases remaining between them. Germline CDR1 KGHSH, CDR2 LQKENI. The chain's CDR3 is CASSHRGPGLSETQYF. CDR3 nucleotides: TGTGCCAGCTCACACCGAGGACCGGGATTGTCCGAGACCCAGTACTTC.

CDR3 in DNA: TGTGCCAGCAGCTTAACGGGAGTGGCCTACGAGCAGTACTTC. This sequence encodes CASSLTGVAYEQYF. V and J are TRBV7-2 and TRBJ2-7, with a weak D call TRBD2 (6 bases). V was cut by 2 bases and J by 2 bases, with 10 bases left in between. The CDR3 runs 14 residues. Germline loops: CDR1 SGHTA, CDR2 FQGNSA.

The rearrangement links TRBV29-1 to TRBJ2-5; D may be TRBD1 (6 bases). Germline CDR1 and CDR2: SQVTM and ANQGSEA. The CDR3 covers 14 residues. Trimming removed 6 bases at V and 5 bases at J, with 19 bases between. Here the CDR3 reads CSVVWVQGGETQYF. The CDR3 bases are TGCAGCGTAGTTTGGGTACAGGGCGGGGAGACCCAGTACTTC.

The V call is TRBV23-1, the J call TRBJ2-2; the D is unclear. TRBV23-1 qualifies as an ORF whose function is uncertain. The CDR3 is made up of 16 amino acids. The V and J ends lost 0 bases and 4 bases respectively, with 12 bases between them. CDR3 nucleotide sequence: TGCGCCAGCAGTCAATCCGGTCTGTCGGGCACCGGGGAGCTGTTTTTT. This translates into CASSQSGLSGTGELFF.

This rearrangement joins TRBV7-9 to TRBJ2-5; D may be TRBD1 (5 bases). CDR3 size: 15 residues. Germline loops: CDR1 SEHNR, CDR2 FQNEAQ (reference sequence). Trimming took 1 base from V and 1 from J, leaving 10 bases between them. CDR3 coding DNA: TGTGCCAGCAGCTTAGATCCAGGGCCCCAAGAGACCCAGTACTTC. Translating it yields CASSLDPGPQETQYF. The full variable domain, in which reference TRBV7-9 and TRBJ2-5 provide the parts outside the CDR3, is DTGVSQNPRHKITKRGQNVTFRCDPISEHNRLYWYRQTLGQGPEFLTYFQNEAQLEKSRLLSDRFSAERPKGSFSTLEIQRTEQGDSAMYLCASSLDPGPQETQYFGPGTRLLVL.

The CDR3 spells CASSPGIVNTEAFF. CDR3 DNA sequence: TGTGCCAGTAGCCCAGGGATTGTGAACACTGAAGCTTTCTTT. The J gene is TRBJ1-1, the V gene TRBV19; possibly TRBD1 for D (5 bases). The CDR3 has 14 amino acids. CDR1 LNHDA and CDR2 SQIVND come from the germline V gene (reference sequence). V lost 6 bases and J 0 bases, leaving 11 bases between the germline ends.

V usage is TRBV28 and J usage is TRBJ1-6, with 9 nucleotides matching TRBD1. Germline assignment: CDR1 MDHEN and CDR2 SYDVKM. V lost 6 bases, J lost 5 bases, and 8 bases stayed unmatched. This CDR3 is built from 16 residues. CDR3 loop: CASRVTGTGNNSPLHF. The CDR3 coding sequence is TGTGCCAGCAGAGTAACCGGGACAGGGAATAATTCACCCCTCCACTTT.

Comment on this clone: A clone one base away is much larger, so this may be a read error. The sample has other DNA sequences that encode this CDR3 too. The chain is built from TRBV28 and TRBJ2-7, with 9 bases aligning to TRBD1. The J segment lost 1 base and the V segment lost 6 bases, leaving 4 bases of the junction unmatched. From germline, CDR1 is MDHEN and CDR2 SYDVKM. The CDR3 length is 14 residues. CDR3 DNA sequence: TGTGCCAGCAGCCGGACAGGGGTTTCCTACGAGCAGTACTTC. Protein sequence: CASSRTGVSYEQYF.

The chain is built from TRBV7-8 and TRBJ2-4; maybe TRBD1 (5 bases). The CDR3 length is 15 residues. V was pared by 5 bases and J by 1 base, with 12 bases between. Germline CDR1 and CDR2: SGHVS and FQNEAQ. CDR3 amino acids: CASSATEMAKNIQYF. CDR3 DNA: TGTGCCAGCAGCGCGACAGAGATGGCCAAAAACATTCAGTACTTC.

The chain uses TRBV18 and TRBJ1-1; D might be TRBD1 (5 bases). Germline V gives CDR1 KGHSH, CDR2 LQKENI. V was cut by 5 bases and J by 4 bases, with 14 bases left in between. This CDR3 contains 14 residues. For the CDR3, the DNA is TGTGCCAGCTCAGAGAGCGTCCAGGGCACTGAAGCTTTCTTT. Its protein product is CASSESVQGTEAFF.

The chain couples TRBV18 to TRBJ2-4, with D possibly TRBD1 on 6 matching bases. The CDR3 consists of 21 residues. In germline, CDR1 is KGHSH, CDR2 LQKENI. The V end lost 6 bases, the J end lost 0 bases, and 30 bases lay between the germline ends. The CDR3: CASSTTLQGIAEALAKNIQYF. In DNA form, the CDR3 reads TGTGCCAGCTCCACGACTTTGCAGGGGATAGCCGAAGCCTTAGCCAAAAACATTCAGTACTTC.

The rearrangement uses TRBV3-1 (or the pseudogene TRBV3-2) and TRBJ2-1; a possible D gene is TRBD2 (5 bases). The germline CDR1 and CDR2 sequences are LGHDT and YNNKEL (reference sequence). The CDR3 totals 14 residues. Deletions cut 1 base from V and 7 bases from J, with 11 bases between. The CDR3 DNA follows: TGTGCCAGCAGCCAAGTGAGGGCAGTGAATGAGCAGTTCTTC. Translating it yields CASSQVRAVNEQFF.

The V and J genes are TRBV7-2 and TRBJ1-6; 7 bases map to TRBD1. Trimming at V came to 7 bases and at J to 9 bases, leaving 9 bases not matched to a gene. CDR3 length: 14 residues. Germline V CDR1 and CDR2: SGHTA, FQGNSA. In DNA form, the CDR3 reads TGTGCCAGCACCCCTGGACAGGTGGCTTCACCCCTCCACTTT. It encodes CASTPGQVASPLHF.

The chain carries TRBV7-2 and TRBJ1-5; D is possibly TRBD1 (6 bases). CDR3 length: 13 amino acids. Germline lookup yields CDR1 SGHTA and CDR2 FQGNSA. V lost 7 bases to trimming and J lost 6 bases, with 13 bases between them. The CDR3 loop reads CASKSQGGQPQHF. DNA for the CDR3: TGTGCCAGCAAATCACAAGGGGGTCAGCCCCAGCATTTT.